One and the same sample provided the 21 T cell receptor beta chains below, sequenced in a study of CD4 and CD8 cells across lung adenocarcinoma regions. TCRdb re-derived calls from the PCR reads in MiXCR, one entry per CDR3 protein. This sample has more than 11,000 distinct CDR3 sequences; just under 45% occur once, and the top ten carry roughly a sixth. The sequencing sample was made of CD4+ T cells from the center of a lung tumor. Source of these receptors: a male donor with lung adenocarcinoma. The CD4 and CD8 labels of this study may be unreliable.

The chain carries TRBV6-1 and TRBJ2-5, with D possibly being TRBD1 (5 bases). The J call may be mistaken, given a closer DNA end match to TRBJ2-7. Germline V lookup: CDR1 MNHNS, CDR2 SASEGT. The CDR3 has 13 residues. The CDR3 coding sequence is TGTGCCAGCAGTCCAGGGTTCCCCTACGAGCAGTACTTC. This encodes CASSPGFPYEQYF.

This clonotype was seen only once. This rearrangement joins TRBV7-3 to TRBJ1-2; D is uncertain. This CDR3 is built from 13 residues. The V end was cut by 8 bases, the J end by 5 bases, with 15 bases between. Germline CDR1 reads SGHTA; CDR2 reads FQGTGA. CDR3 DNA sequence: TGTGCCAGCCAACTTGGACGTTTGTATGGCTACACCTTC. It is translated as CASQLGRLYGYTF.

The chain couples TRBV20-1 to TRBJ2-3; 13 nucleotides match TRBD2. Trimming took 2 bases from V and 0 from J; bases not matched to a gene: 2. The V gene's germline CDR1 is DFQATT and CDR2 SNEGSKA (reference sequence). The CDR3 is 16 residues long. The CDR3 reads CSARKGLAGSTDTQYF. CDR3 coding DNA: TGCAGTGCTAGAAAGGGACTAGCGGGAAGCACAGATACGCAGTATTTT.

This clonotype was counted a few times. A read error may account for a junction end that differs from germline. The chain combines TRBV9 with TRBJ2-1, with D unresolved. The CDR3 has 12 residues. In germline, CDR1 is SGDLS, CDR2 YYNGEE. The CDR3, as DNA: TGTGCCAGCAGCGTAGGAAGGTCTCCTCCGGTCTTC. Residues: CASSVGRSPPVF.

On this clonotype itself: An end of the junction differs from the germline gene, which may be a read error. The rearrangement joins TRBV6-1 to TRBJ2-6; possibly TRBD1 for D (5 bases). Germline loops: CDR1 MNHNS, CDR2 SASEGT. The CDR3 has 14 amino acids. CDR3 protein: CASRTPSGANVLNF. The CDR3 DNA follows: TGTGCCAGCAGGACTCCCTCTGGGGCCAACGTGCTGAACTTC.

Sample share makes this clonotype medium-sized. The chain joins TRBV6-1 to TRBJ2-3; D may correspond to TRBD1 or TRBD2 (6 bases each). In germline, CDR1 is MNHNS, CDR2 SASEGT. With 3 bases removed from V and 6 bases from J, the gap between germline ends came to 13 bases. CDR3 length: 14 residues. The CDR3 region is CASSEEGGRDTQYF. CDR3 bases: TGTGCCAGCAGTGAGGAGGGGGGCAGGGATACGCAGTATTTT.

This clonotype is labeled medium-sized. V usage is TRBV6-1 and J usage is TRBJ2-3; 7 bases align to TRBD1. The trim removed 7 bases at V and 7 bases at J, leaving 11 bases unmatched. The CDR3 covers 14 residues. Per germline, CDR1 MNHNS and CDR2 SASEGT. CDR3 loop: CASNRGHTGNTQYF. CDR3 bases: TGTGCCAGCAACAGGGGTCATACAGGGAATACGCAGTATTTT.

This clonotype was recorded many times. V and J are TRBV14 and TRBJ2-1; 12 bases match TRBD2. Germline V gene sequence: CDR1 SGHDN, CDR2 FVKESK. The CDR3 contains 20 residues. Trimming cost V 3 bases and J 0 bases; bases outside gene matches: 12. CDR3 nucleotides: TGTGCCAGCAGCCACCGCCTAGGACTAGCGGGATCGAGCTCCTACAATGAGCAGTTCTTC. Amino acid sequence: CASSHRLGLAGSSSYNEQFF.

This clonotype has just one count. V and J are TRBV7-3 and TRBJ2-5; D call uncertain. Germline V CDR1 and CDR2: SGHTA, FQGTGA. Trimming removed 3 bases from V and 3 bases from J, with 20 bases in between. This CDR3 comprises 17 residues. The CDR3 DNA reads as TGTGCCAGCAGCTTCTATGGACGAGGCCTAGACAAAGAGACCCAGTACTTC. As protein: CASSFYGRGLDKETQYF.

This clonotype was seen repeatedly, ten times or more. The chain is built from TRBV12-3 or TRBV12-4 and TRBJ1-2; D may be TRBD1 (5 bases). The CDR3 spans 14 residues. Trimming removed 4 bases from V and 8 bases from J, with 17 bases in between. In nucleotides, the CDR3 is TGTGCCAGCAGTTATGGGGGAGGAGAGACGGGCTACACCTTC. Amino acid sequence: CASSYGGGETGYTF.

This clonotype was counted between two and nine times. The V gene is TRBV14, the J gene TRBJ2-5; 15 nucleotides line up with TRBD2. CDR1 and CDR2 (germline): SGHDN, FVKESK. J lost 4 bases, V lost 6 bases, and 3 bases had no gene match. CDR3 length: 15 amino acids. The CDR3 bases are TGTGCCAGCAGTTTGGGACTAGCGGGAGGAGAGACCCAGTACTTC. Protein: CASSLGLAGGETQYF.

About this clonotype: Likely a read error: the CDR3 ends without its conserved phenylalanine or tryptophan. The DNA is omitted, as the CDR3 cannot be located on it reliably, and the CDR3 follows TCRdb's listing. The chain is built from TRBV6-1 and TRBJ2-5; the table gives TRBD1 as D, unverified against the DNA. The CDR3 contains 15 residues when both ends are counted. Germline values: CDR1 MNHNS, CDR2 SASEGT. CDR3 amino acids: CASSDLTGGPETQHS.

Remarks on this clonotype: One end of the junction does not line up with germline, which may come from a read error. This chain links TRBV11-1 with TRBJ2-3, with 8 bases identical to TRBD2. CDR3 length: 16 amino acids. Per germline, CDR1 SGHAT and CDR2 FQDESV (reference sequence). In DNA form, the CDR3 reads TGTGCCAGCAGCTTACTAGGGCGGGGGGCCAAAGATACGCAGTACTTT. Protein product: CASSLLGRGAKDTQYF. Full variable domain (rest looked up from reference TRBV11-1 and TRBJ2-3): EAEVAQSPRYKITEKSQAVAFWCDPISGHATLYWYRQILGQGPELLVQFQDESVVDDSQLPKDRFSAERLKGVDSTLKIQPAELGDSAMYLCASSLLGRGAKDTQYFGPGTRLTVL.

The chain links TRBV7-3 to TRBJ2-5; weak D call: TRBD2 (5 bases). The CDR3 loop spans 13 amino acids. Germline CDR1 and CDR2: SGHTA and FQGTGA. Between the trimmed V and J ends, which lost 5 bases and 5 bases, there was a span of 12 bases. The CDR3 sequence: CASSPLPGETQYF. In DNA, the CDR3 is TGTGCCAGCAGCCCCCTCCCGGGGGAGACCCAGTACTTC.

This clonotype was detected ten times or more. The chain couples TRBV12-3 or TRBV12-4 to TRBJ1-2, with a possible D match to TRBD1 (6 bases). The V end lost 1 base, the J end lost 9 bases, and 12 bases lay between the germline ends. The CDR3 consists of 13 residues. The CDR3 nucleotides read TGTGCCAGCAGTTTAGGGCCGGGACATAGCTACACCTTC. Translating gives CASSLGPGHSYTF.

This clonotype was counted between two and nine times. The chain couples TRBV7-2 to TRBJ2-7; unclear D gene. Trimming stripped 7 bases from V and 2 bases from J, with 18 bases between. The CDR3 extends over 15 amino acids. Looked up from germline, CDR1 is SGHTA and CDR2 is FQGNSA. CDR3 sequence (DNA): TGTGCCAGCAAACTGGCCGGGTTAGGGACCTACGAGCAGTACTTC. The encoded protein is CASKLAGLGTYEQYF.

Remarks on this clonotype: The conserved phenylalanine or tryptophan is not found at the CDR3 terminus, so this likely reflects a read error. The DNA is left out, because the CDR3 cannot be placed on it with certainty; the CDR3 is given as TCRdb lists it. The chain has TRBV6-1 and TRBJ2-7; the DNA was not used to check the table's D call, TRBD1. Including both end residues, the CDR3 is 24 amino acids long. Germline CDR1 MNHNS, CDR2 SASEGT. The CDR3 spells CASRRSPMAGWIRNTGELFFGTLS.

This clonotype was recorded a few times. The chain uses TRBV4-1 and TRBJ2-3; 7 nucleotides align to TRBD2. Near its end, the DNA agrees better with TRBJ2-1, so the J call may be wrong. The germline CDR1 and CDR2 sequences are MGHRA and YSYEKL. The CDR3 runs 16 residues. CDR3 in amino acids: CASSQVRLAVYNEQFF. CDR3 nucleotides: TGCGCCAGCAGCCAAGTGAGGCTAGCGGTGTACAATGAGCAGTTCTTC.

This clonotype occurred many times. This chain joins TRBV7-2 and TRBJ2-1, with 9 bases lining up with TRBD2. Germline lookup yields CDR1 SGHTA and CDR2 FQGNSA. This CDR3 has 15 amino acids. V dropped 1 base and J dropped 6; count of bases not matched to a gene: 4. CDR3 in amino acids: CASSLVAGALNEQFF. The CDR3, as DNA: TGTGCCAGCAGCTTAGTAGCGGGAGCGCTCAATGAGCAGTTCTTC.

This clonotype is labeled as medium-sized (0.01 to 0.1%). CDR3 nucleotides: TGTGCCAGCAGTTTAACTAGCGCGAACAATGAGCAGTTCTTC. Translating it yields CASSLTSANNEQFF. This chain links TRBV27 with TRBJ2-1; 7 positions match TRBD2. CDR3 length: 14 amino acids. CDR1 is MNHEY, CDR2 SMNVEV, per germline (reference sequence). Trimming cost V 2 bases and J 5 bases; bases outside gene matches: 3.

The chain's CDR3 is CASSLLGQTQETQYF. The CDR3 coding sequence is TGTGCCAGCAGCTTACTGGGACAAACACAAGAGACCCAGTACTTC. The chain links TRBV11-3 to TRBJ2-5, with D perhaps TRBD1 (6 bases). Per the germline V gene, CDR1 is SGHNT and CDR2 is YENEEA. The CDR3 runs 15 residues. Trimming took off 2 bases at V and 2 bases at J, with 12 bases between the two ends.